Sequencing of this T cell receptor (beta chain) was carried out in a study of blood T cell repertoires in COVID-19. Study-level information: Specimens from acute and convalescent COVID-19 originated in the United States, Italy and Spain. Sample material is recorded as cDNA or gDNA derived from T cells, B-cell-depleted T cells, or PBMCs.

CDR3 length: 16 residues. The trim removed 6 bases at V and 3 bases at J, leaving 11 bases unmatched. The germline V gene encodes CDR1 MNHEY and CDR2 SMNVEV (reference sequence). How the authors handled the data: Amplifying reference gene primers gave estimates of nucleated cell counts. Profiled with immunoSEQ multiplex PCR; TCRdb holds only in-frame clones, not every one. V, J and clone size derive from that table, while D and trimming were established from the DNA sequence. The table has about 110,000 clones, about 80% seen once; the top ten hold roughly a fifth. This TCR came from a woman in her 70s with acute or convalescent COVID-19. Specimen: peripheral blood. The chain employs TRBV27 and TRBJ2-3, with 8 nucleotides matching TRBD2. The CDR3 region has the DNA TGTGCCAGCAGCCCCGGGGGGGGGCAGGGGACAGATACGCAGTATTTT. Its protein product is CASSPGGGQGTDTQYF.